This TCR beta chain comes out of a study of T cells after yellow fever vaccination. Germline V CDR1 and CDR2: SGHTA, FQGNSA. CDR3 size: 17 residues. V was pared by 5 bases and J by 5 bases, with 13 bases of the junction left unmatched. MiXCR, run by TCRdb on the 5' RACE reads, gives a single entry per CDR3 protein. The table has some 110,000 distinct CDR3 sequences, roughly 6.8% seen once. At least ten counts were recorded for this clonotype. The receptor was derived from a man younger than 35 who received the YFV17D yellow fever vaccine. The sequenced sample was CD4+ T cells sorted from PBMCs, obtained approximately 47 days after the first yellow fever vaccination. The V gene is TRBV7-2, the J gene TRBJ2-3; 10 nucleotides match TRBD1. CDR3 bases: TGTGCCAGCAGCCCCCGGACAGGGGGGAATGGGAAAGATACGCAGTATTTT. Its protein product is CASSPRTGGNGKDTQYF.